This T cell receptor beta chain was documented in a study of shared clonotypes between healthy human individuals. Overall study: Donor ages ranged 18 to 49 years: a couple of women, a few men. Three plates were used per donor for CD4 naive, three for CD4 memory, two for CD8 naive and one for CD8 memory.

Some clones are missing from TCRdb's copy, which holds only in-frame ones; the method was immunoSEQ multiplex PCR. The sample lists about 2.4 million clones, 80% to 95% occurring once. This clonotype originated in a man between 18 and 29 years old in good health. Some clones in this sample may be carry-over from other donors' samples. Sequenced: naive CD4+ T cells from PBMCs. Described subset: CD45RA+ positively selected.

The CDR3 protein is CASSPYRAALDGYTF. CDR3 DNA: TGCGCCAGCAGCCCCTACAGGGCGGCGTTGGATGGCTACACCTTC. The chain recombines TRBV5-1 with TRBJ1-2, with D possibly matching TRBD1 (6 bases). There are 15 residues in the CDR3. Germline CDR1 reads SGHRS; CDR2 reads YFSETQ. Trimming pared 4 bases from V and 6 bases from J, leaving 19 bases between. Looking up the rest from reference TRBV5-1 and TRBJ1-2 gives the full variable domain: KAGVTQTPRYLIKTRGQQVTLSCSPISGHRSVSWYQQTPGQGLQFLFEYFSETQRNKGNFPGRFSGRQFSNSRSEMNVSTLELGDSALYLCASSPYRAALDGYTFGSGTRLTVV.